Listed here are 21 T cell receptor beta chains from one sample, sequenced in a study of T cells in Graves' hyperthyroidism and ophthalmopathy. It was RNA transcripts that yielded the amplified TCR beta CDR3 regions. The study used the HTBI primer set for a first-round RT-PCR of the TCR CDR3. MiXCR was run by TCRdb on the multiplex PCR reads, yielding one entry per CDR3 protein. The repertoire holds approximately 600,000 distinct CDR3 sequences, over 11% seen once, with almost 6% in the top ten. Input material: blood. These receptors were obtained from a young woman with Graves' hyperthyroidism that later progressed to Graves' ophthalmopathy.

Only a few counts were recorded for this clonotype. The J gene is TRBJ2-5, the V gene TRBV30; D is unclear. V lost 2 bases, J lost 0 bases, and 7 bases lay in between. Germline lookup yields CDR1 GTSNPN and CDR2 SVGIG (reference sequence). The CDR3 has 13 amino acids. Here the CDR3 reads CAWSYGYQETQYF. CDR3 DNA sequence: TGTGCCTGGAGTTACGGATACCAAGAGACCCAGTACTTC.

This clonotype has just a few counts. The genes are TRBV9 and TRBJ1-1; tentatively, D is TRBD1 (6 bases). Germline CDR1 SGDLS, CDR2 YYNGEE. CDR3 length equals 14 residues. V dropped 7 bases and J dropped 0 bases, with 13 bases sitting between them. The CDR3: CASGQTGMNTEAFF. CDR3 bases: TGTGCCAGCGGACAGACAGGCATGAACACTGAAGCTTTCTTT.

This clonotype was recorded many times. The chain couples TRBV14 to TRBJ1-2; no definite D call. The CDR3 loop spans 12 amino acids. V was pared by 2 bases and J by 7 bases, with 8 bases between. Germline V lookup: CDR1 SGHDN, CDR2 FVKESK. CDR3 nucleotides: TGTGCCAGCAGCCAATCCCGGCTTGGCTACACCTTC. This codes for CASSQSRLGYTF.

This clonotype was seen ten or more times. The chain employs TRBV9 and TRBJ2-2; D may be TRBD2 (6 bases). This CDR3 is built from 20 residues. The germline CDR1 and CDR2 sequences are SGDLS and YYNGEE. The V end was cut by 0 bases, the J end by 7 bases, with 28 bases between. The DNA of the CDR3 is TGTGCCAGCAGCGTAGTAGCACGGGGGAACCAGGATAGAAGGGACGGGGAGCTGTTTTTT. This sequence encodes CASSVVARGNQDRRDGELFF.

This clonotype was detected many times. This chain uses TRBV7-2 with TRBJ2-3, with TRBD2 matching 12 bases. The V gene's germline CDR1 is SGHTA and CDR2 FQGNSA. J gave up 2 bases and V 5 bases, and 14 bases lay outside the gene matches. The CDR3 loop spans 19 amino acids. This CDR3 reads CASSPGVTTSGGYTDTQYF. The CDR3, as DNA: TGTGCCAGCAGCCCAGGAGTTACTACTAGCGGGGGGTACACAGATACGCAGTATTTT.

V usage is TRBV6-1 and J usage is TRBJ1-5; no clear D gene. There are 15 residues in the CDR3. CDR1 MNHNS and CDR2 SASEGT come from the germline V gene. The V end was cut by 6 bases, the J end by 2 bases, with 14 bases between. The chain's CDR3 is CASRPEGRGNQPQHF. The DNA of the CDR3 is TGTGCCAGCAGGCCTGAGGGTCGGGGCAATCAGCCCCAGCATTTT.

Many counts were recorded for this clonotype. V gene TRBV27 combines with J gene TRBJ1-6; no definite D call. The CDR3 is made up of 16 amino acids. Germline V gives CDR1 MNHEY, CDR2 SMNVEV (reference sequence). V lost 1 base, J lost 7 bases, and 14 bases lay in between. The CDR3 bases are TGTGCCAGCAGTTTATTGGGCCCAGACGAAAATTCACCCCTCCACTTT. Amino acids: CASSLLGPDENSPLHF.

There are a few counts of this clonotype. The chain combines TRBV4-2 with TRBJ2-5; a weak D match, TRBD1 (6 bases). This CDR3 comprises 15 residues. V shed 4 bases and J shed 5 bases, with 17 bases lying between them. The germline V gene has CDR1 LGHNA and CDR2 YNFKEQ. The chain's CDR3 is CASSPTDSLRETQYF. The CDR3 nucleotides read TGTGCCAGCAGCCCGACGGACAGCCTCCGTGAGACCCAGTACTTC.

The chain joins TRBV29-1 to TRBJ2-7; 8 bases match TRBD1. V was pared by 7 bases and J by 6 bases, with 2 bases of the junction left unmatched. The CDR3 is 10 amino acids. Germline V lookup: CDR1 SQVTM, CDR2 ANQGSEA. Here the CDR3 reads CSADRVEQYF. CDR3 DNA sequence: TGCAGCGCGGACAGGGTCGAGCAGTACTTC.

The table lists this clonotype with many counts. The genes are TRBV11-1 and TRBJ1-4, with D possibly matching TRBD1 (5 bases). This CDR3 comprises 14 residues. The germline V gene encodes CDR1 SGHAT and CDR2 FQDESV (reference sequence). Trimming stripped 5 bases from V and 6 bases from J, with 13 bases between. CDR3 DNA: TGTGCCAGCAGCCCATGGGGGGAAGATGAAAAACTGTTTTTT. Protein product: CASSPWGEDEKLFF. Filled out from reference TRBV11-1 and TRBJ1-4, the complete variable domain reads EAEVAQSPRYKITEKSQAVAFWCDPISGHATLYWYRQILGQGPELLVQFQDESVVDDSQLPKDRFSAERLKGVDSTLKIQPAELGDSAMYLCASSPWGEDEKLFFGSGTQLSVL.

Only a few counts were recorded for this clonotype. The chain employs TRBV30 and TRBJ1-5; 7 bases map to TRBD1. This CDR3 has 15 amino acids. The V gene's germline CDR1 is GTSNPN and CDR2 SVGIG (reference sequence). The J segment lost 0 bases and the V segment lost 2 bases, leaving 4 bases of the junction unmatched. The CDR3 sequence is CAWSLTGSSNQPQHF. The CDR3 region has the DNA TGTGCCTGGAGTCTGACAGGGTCTAGCAATCAGCCCCAGCATTTT.

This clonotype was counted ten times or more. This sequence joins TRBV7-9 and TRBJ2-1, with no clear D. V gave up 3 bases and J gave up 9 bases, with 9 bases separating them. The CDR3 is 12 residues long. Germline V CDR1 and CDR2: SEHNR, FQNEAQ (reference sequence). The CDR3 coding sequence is TGTGCCAGCAGCTTGGCGACTTCTGAGCAGTTCTTC. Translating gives CASSLATSEQFF.

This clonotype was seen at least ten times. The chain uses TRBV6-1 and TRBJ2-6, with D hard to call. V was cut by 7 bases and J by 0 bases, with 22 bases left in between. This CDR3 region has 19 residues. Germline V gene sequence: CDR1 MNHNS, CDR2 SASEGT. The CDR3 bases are TGTGCCAGCATTAACACCCTGGCATACATGCTCTCTGGGGCCAACGTCCTGACTTTC. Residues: CASINTLAYMLSGANVLTF.

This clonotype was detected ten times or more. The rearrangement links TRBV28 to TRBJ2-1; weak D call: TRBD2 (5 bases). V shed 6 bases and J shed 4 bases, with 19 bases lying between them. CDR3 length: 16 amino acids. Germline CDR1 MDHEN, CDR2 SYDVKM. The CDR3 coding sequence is TGTGCCAGCAGGGTTGGAGGTGTCCAACCGTACAATGAGCAGTTCTTC. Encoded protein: CASRVGGVQPYNEQFF.

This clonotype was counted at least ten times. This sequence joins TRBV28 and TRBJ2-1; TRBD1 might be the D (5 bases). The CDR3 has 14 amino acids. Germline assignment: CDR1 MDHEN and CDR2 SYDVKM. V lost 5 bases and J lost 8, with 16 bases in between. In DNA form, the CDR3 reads TGTGCCAGCAGTCGCCTCGGCAGGGCCGATGAGCAGTTCTTC. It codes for CASSRLGRADEQFF.

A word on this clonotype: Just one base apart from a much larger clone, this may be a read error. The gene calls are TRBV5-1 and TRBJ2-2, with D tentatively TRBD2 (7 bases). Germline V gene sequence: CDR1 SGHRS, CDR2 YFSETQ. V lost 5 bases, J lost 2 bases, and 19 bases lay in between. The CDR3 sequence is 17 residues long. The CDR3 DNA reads TGCGCCAGCAGTTCCGGACTAGGGGGAGGAAACACCGGGGAGCTGTTTTTT. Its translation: CASSSGLGGGNTGELFF.

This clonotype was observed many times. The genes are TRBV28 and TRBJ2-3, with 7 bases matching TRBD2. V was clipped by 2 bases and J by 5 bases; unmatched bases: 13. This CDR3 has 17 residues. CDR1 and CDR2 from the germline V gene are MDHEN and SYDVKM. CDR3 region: CASSLGVGGVLQDTQYF. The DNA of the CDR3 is TGTGCCAGCAGTTTAGGAGTGGGGGGGGTTCTCCAAGATACGCAGTATTTT.

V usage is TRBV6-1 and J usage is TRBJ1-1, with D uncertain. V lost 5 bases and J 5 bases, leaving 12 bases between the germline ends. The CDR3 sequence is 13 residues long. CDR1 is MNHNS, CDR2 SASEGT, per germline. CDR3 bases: TGTGCCAGCAGTCCCGGACGGTGGACTGAAGCTTTCTTT. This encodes CASSPGRWTEAFF.

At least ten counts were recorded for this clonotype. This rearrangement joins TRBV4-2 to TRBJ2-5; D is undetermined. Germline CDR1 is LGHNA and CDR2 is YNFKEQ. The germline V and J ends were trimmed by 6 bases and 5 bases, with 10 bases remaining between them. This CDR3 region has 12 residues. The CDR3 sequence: CASSTEDETQYF. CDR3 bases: TGTGCCAGCAGTACCGAGGACGAGACCCAGTACTTC.

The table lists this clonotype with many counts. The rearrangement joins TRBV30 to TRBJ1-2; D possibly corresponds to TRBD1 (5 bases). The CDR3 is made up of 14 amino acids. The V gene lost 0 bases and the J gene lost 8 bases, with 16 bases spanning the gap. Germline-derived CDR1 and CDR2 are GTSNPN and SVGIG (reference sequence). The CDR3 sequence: CAWSVLRGARGYTF. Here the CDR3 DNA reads TGTGCCTGGAGTGTACTACGGGGCGCGAGAGGCTACACCTTC.

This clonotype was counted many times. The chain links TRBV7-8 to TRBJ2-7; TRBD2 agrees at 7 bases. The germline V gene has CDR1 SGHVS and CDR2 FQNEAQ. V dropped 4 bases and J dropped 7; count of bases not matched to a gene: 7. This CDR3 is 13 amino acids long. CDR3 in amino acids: CASSYGRLGEQYF. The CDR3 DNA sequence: TGTGCCAGCAGCTACGGGAGGCTGGGAGAGCAGTACTTC.